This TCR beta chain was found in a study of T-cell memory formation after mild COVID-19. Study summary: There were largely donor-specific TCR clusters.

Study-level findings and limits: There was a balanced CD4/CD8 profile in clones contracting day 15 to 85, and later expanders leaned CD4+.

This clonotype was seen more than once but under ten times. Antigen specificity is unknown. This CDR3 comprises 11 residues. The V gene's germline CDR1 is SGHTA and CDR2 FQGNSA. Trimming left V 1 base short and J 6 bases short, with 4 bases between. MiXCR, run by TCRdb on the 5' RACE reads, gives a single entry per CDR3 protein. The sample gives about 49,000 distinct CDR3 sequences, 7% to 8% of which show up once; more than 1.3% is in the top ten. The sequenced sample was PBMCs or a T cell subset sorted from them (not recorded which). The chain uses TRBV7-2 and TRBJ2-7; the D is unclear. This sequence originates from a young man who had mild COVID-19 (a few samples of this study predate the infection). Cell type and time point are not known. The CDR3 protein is CASSLGAEQYF. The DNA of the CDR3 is TGTGCCAGCAGCTTAGGAGCCGAGCAGTACTTC.